This entry concerns a single TCR delta chain. Its antigen is currently unknown. Relative to the germline gene, one junction end is altered; a read error may explain this. The record originates from a study of Vδ1+ human thymocytes. Broader study findings: Highly polyclonal TRG and TRD repertoires with Gaussian CDR3 length distributions appeared in thymus. TRD repertoires were essentially private, unlike widely shared TRG clonotypes. About 20% of thymic delta-chain sequences were Vdelta2, with few Vdelta3, unlike blood Vdelta1+ controls. The authors advised highly purified populations and single-cell validation.

RNA was extracted from the cells and then reverse transcribed. Multiplex PCR used pooled V-gene forward primers and a constant-region reverse primer to amplify CDR3s. TCRdb re-called the multiplex PCR reads using CATT. The repertoire holds 45,000 to 60,000 delta-chain clones, with approximately 16% as singletons. Alphabeta T cells were depleted, then CD3+ Vdelta1+ Vdelta2- thymocytes were FACS-sorted. CDR3 length: 27 residues. Germline CDR1 and CDR2: TSWWSYY and QGS. The receptor comes from a girl under three years old who had congenital heart surgery. Sample: Vdelta1+ gamma-delta thymocytes from the thymus. Subset specified: FACS-sorted CD3+ TCRalphabeta- TCRVdelta1+ TCRVdelta2- thymocytes. The rearrangement uses TRDV1 and TRDJ1; 12 bases fit TRDD3. CDR3 amino acids: CAPGERPSLSTGGYQRRVHSPTDKLIF. The CDR3 coding sequence is TGTGCTCCTGGGGAGAGGCCTTCCTTAAGTACTGGGGGATACCAAAGGAGGGTCCACAGCCCCACCGATAAACTCATCTTT.